This T cell receptor beta chain was recorded in a study of cytomegalovirus exposure and HLA in healthy donors. The wider study: In an early release, HLA-typed donors contributed approximately 82 million unique TCR sequences. Findings and limits, study-wide: The analysis excluded some indistinguishable V segments, including TRBV6-2 and TRBV6-3. The study reported that TCR beta sequences accurately predicted HLA-A and HLA-B alleles in most subjects. In a later analysis, the majority of CMV-associated beta chains seemingly showed HLA restriction.

This clone was found a few times. Its antigen is not known. V lost 10 bases and J lost 2; bases outside the gene matches: 14. Looked up from germline, CDR1 is MNHNS and CDR2 is SASEGT. The CDR3 is 15 residues long. PCR amplification relied on 60 Vbeta primers (plus 13 Jbeta primers). This table comes from immunoSEQ multiplex PCR, and its TCRdb copy is limited to in-frame clones, with some not included. The sample has about 86,000 clones; around 71% are singletons. The receptor was derived from a man in his 60s in good health and CMV-seronegative. V gene TRBV6-1 combines with J gene TRBJ2-7; the match to TRBD1 covers 7 bases. Material for sequencing was PBMCs. DNA of the CDR3: TGTGCCACACTTGGTAACCGGGACAGAGCCTACGAGCAGTACTTC. Its protein is CATLGNRDRAYEQYF.